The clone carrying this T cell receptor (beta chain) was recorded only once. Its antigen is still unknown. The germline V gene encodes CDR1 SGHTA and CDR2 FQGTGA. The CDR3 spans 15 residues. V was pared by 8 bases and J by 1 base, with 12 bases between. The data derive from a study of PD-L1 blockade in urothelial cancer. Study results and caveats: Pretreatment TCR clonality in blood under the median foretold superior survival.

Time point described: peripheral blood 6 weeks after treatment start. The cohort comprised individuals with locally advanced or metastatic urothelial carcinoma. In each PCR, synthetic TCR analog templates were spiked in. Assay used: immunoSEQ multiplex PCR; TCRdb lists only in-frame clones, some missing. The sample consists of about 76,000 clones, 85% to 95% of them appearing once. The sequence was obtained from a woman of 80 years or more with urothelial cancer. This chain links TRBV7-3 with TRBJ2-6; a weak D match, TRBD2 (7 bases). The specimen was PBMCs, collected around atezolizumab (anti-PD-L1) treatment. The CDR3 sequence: CASGGARSGANVLTF. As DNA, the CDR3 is TGTGCCAGCGGGGGGGCGCGGTCTGGGGCCAACGTCCTGACTTTC.